This T cell receptor beta chain was sequenced for a study of patients and donors after allogeneic stem cell transplantation. One entry per CDR3 protein, called by TCRdb with MiXCR from the RT-PCR reads. The sample lists tens of thousands of distinct CDR3 sequences, less than 5% seen once, with around 3% in the top ten. This clonotype was detected many times. V was pared by 2 bases and J by 0 bases, with 9 bases between. Germline CDR1 SEHNR, CDR2 FQNEAQ (reference sequence). CDR3 length: 15 residues. The TCR originated in a human donor who was either an allogeneic HSCT recipient or a stem cell or donor lymphocyte infusion donor (not recorded which). It is not recorded whose cells these are; they may come from a transplant donor. The specimen was blood, either unsorted or a sorted T cell fraction (not recorded which). This rearrangement joins TRBV7-9 to TRBJ2-3; unclear D gene. The CDR3 DNA follows: TGTGCCAGCAGCTTAAATTACCTTAGCACAGATACGCAGTATTTT. Translation: CASSLNYLSTDTQYF.